Included here is one T cell receptor beta chain sequence, with context. Its antigen remains unknown. This sample was included in a study of shared clonotypes between healthy human individuals. Study-wide results and limits: Estimated richness was generally greater in naive than memory subsets.

At the deep level, the assay was run. Only in-frame clones appear in the TCRdb table, and some are missing; sequencing was by immunoSEQ multiplex PCR. The sample records about 600,000 clones, 97% being singletons. Splitting the CD4+ cells yielded a CD45RA+ naive subset and a CD45RA-negative memory subset. This CDR3 has 17 amino acids. Germline trimming cut 5 bases from V and 0 bases from J; bases unmatched to any gene: 8. From germline, CDR1 is MNHEY and CDR2 SMNVEV (reference sequence). The sample comprised naive CD4+ T cells sorted from blood. Subset denoted: CD45RA+ positively selected. The sequence was obtained from a woman aged 30 to 39 in good health. This chain connects TRBV27 to TRBJ2-3; 10 bases agree with TRBD2. The CDR3 loop is CASSTPALAGSTDTQYF. Here the CDR3 DNA reads TGTGCCAGCAGTACCCCGGCACTAGCGGGAAGCACAGATACGCAGTATTTT.